This passage covers 2 T cell receptor beta chains from one sample sequenced in a study of blood T cell repertoires in COVID-19. Sequencing used immunoSEQ multiplex PCR; TCRdb keeps in-frame clones, though not all of them. This table has 90,000 to 140,000 clones, under 80% appearing once. The sample taken for sequencing was peripheral blood. These receptors all stem from a woman in her 70s with acute or convalescent COVID-19.

The chain has TRBV24-1 and TRBJ2-7; 10 nucleotides agree with TRBD1. Trimming cost V 4 bases and J 2 bases; bases outside gene matches: 7. Germline lookup yields CDR1 KGHDR and CDR2 SFDVKD. There are 16 residues in the CDR3. CDR3 sequence: CATSDPGTGETYEQYF. CDR3 bases: TGTGCCACCAGTGACCCCGGGACAGGGGAGACCTACGAGCAGTACTTC.

V usage is TRBV5-1 and J usage is TRBJ2-7, with 8 nucleotides matching TRBD2. CDR1 is SGHRS and CDR2 is YFSETQ in the germline V gene. The trim removed 10 bases at V and 8 bases at J, leaving 23 bases unmatched. The CDR3 length is 16 residues. In nucleotides, the CDR3 is TGCGCCTGGTTGCGCGGTCGGGGGGGCCGGGGGGGGCAGCAGTACTTC. It encodes CAWLRGRGGRGGQQYF.